One T cell receptor (beta chain) is described in this entry. Which antigen it targets is not known. Base qualities are not provided; no much larger clone lies one nucleotide away. Inclusive of the bounding cysteine and phenylalanine, the CDR3 is 19 residues long. Solely the CDR3 DNA is kept, with 57 bases framed from the first base. TCRbeta CDR3 regions were amplified from genomic DNA by means of the immunoSEQ Assay, a bias-controlled multiplex PCR. On the authors' methods: Nucleated cell counts per sample were estimated from amplification of reference gene primers within the assay. To quantify the absolute abundance of each unique TCRbeta CDR3 rearrangement, sequence reads were collapsed and filtered. For each sample, productive Simpson clonality was calculated by taking the square root of Simpson's diversity index across productive rearrangements. Drawn from immuneACCESS, this table holds only the in-frame rearrangements with V and J called that TCRdb kept. Clones are partly lost; checked studies trace under half to an unresolved V gene and leave the rest unexplained. V, J and clone size are taken as reported in that table, and D and trimming were inferred from the DNA itself. The sample yields 35,000 to 45,000 clones; over 75% were counted once. Of the sample, around 2.4% falls within the top ten clones.

This sample is drawn from a study of blood T cell repertoires in COVID-19 (TCRdb year 2020). Broadly, across the study: The collaborator samples originated in the United States, Italy and Spain and spanned the acute and convalescent phases of COVID-19. The prospective study material was composed of cDNA or gDNA derived from T cells, B-cell-depleted T cells, or PBMCs. The samples were drawn from two sources: the first 160 participants of the ongoing ImmuneRACE study, and approximately 1,300 subjects contributed by 6 global collaborators. HLA class I and class II types, where available, came from metadata supplied by the sample provider rather than from assay-based typing. The dataset comprised deeply sampled blood TCRbeta repertoires from subjects exposed to, actively infected with, or recovered from COVID-19. The sample metadata nearly always contained a de-identified subject ID, COVID-19 status, age in years and sex. The repertoires were released in a freely available public database intended as a resource for research on the immune response to SARS-CoV-2.

What the study reported, not specific to this receptor: Clinical and demographic metadata were provided uncurated, with the amount varying by source and participant.

Whole blood was collected in K2EDTA tubes by collaborating institutions according to the institutions' own protocols. For TCRbeta analysis, collaborators shipped samples as frozen whole blood, isolated PBMCs, or DNA extracted from either of those sample types. The sample consisted of peripheral blood. The sequence came from a human donor in a cohort sampled during active COVID-19. Recombination connected TRBV1 to TRBJ2-3; the D call TRBD2 from the table was never checked on the DNA. TRBV1 counts as a pseudogene. The nucleotide sequence is TGCACCAGCAGCCCCTTCTCCCGGACTAACGGGGTGTGCACAGATACGCAGTATTTT. The encoded protein is CTSSPFSRTNGVCTDTQYF.